This TCR beta chain was sequenced in a study of control samples from healthy donors and cancer patients. This table comes from immunoSEQ multiplex PCR, and its TCRdb copy is limited to in-frame clones, with some not included. The sample holds around 94,000 clones, around 90% seen once. The ends were cut back, 3 bases at V and 8 bases at J, with 8 bases in the middle. The length of the CDR3 is 12 residues. From germline, CDR1 is MNHEY and CDR2 SMNVEV (reference sequence). The sequenced sample consisted of blood. V gene TRBV27 combines with J gene TRBJ2-1; tentative D call: TRBD1 (6 bases). The TCR was taken from a woman between 18 and 29 years old in good health. The CDR3 DNA sequence: TGTGCCAGCAGTTTTGAGGGGGATGAGCAGTTCTTC. Its translation: CASSFEGDEQFF.